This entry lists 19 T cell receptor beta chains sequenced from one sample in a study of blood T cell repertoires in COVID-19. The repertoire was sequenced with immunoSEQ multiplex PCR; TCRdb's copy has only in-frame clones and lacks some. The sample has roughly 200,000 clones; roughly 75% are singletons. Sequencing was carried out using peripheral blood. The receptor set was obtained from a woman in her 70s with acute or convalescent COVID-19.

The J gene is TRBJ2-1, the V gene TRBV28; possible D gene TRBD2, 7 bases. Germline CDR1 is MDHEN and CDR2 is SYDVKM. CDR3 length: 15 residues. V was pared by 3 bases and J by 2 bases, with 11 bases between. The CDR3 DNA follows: TGTGCCAGCAGTTTGCGGCGGGGGCCCTACAATGAGCAGTTCTTC. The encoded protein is CASSLRRGPYNEQFF. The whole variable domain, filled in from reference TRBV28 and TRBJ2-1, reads DVKVTQSSRYLVKRTGEKVFLECVQDMDHENMFWYRQDPGLGLRLIYFSYDVKMKEKGDIPEGYSVSREKKERFSLILESASTNQTSMYLCASSLRRGPYNEQFFGPGTRLTVL.

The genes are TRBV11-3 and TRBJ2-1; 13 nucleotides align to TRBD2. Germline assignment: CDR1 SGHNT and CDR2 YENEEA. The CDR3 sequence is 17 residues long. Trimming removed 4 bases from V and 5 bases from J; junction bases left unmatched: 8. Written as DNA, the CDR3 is TGTGCCAGCAGCTCCCGGACTAGCGGGAGAAGGAACAATGAGCAGTTCTTC. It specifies CASSSRTSGRRNNEQFF.

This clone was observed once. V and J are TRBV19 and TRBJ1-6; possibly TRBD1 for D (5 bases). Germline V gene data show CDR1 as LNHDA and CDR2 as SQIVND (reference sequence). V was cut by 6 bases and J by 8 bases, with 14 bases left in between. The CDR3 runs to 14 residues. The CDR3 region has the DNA TGTGCCAGTAGGGTAGGGGTTGACCATTCACCCCTCCACTTT. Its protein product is CASRVGVDHSPLHF.

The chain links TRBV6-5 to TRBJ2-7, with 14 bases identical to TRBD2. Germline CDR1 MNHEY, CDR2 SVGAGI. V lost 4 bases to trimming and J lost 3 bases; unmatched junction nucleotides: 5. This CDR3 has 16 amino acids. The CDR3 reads CASSFGTSGSIYEQYF. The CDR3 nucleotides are TGTGCCAGCAGTTTTGGGACTAGCGGGAGTATCTACGAGCAGTACTTC.

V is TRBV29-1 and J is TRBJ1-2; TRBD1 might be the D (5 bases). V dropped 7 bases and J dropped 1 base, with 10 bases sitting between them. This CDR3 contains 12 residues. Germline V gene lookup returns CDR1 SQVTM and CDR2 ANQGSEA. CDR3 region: CSAQGVNYGYTF. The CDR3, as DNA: TGCAGCGCGCAAGGGGTTAACTATGGCTACACCTTC.

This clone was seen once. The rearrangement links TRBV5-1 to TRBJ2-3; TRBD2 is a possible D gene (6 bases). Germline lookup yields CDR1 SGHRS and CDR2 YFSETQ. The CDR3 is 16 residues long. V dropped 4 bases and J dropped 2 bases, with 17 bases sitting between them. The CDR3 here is CASSLPTSGSTDTQYF. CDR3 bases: TGCGCCAGCAGCCTCCCGACTAGTGGATCCACAGATACGCAGTATTTT.

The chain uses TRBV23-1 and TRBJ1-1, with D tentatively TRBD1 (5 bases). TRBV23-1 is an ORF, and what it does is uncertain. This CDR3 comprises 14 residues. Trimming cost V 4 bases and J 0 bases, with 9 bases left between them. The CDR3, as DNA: TGCGCCAGCAGTCCCGGGGGGGTGAACACTGAAGCTTTCTTT. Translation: CASSPGGVNTEAFF.

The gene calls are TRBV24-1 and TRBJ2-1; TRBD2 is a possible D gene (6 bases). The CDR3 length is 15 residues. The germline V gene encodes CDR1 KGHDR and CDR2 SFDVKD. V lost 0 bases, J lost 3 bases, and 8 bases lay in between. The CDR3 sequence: CATSDLLRGYNEQFF. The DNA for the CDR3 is TGTGCCACCAGTGATTTGCTGCGGGGCTACAATGAGCAGTTCTTC.

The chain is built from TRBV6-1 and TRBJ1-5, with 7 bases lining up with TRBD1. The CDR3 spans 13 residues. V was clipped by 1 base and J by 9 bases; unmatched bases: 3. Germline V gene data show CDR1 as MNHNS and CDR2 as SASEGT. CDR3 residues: CASSEDRGWPQHF. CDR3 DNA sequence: TGTGCCAGCAGTGAAGACAGGGGTTGGCCCCAGCATTTT.

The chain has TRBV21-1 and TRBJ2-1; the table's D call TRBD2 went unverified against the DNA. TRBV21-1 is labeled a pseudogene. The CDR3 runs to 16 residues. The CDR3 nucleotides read TGTGCCAGCAGCAAAGAACTAGCGTCGGAGGACAATGAGCAGTTCTTC. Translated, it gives CASSKELASEDNEQFF.

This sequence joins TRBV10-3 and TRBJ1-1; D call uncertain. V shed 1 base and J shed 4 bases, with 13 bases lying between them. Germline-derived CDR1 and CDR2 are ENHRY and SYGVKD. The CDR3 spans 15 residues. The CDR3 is CAISEFEGWGTEAFF. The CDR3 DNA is TGTGCCATCAGTGAGTTCGAGGGTTGGGGCACTGAAGCTTTCTTT.

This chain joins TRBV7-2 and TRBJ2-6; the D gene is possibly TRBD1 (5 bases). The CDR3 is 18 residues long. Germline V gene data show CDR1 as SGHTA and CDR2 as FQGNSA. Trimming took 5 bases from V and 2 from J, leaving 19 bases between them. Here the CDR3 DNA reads TGTGCCAGCAGCGACCAGGGATCTTCCTTTGCTGGGGCCAACGTCCTGACTTTC. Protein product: CASSDQGSSFAGANVLTF.

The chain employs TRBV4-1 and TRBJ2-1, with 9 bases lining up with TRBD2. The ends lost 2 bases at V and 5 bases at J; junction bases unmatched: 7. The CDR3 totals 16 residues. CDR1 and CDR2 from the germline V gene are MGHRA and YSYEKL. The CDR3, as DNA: TGCGCCAGCAGCCAACCCCTGCTAGCGGGAAACAATGAGCAGTTCTTC. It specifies CASSQPLLAGNNEQFF.

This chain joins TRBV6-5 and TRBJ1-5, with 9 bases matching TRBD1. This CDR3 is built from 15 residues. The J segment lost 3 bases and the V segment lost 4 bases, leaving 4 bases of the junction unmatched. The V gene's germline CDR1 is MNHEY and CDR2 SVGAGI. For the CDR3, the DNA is TGTGCCAGCAGTTCCCACAGGGGGCCCAATCAGCCCCAGCATTTT. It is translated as CASSSHRGPNQPQHF.

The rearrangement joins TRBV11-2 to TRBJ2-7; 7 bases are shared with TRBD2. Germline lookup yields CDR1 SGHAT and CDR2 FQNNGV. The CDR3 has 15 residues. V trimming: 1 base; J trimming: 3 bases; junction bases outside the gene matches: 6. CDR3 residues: CASSLAPTSLYEQYF. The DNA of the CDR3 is TGTGCCAGCAGCTTAGCCCCGACTAGCCTCTACGAGCAGTACTTC.

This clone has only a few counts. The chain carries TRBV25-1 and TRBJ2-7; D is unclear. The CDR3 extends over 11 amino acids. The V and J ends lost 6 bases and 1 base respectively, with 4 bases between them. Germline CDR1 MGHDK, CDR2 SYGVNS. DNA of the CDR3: TGTGCCAGCAGCAGTTCCTACGAGCAGTACTTC. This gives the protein CASSSSYEQYF.

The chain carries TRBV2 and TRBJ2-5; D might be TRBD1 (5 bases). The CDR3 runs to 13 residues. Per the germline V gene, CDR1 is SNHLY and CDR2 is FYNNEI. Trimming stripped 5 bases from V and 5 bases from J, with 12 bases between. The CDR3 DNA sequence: TGTGCCAGCAGTTTAGTGGGGCGCGAGACCCAGTACTTC. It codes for CASSLVGRETQYF. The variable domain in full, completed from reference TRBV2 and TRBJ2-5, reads EPEVTQTPSHQVTQMGQEVILRCVPISNHLYFYWYRQILGQKVEFLVSFYNNEISEKSEIFDDQFSVERPDGSNFTLKIRSTKLEDSAMYFCASSLVGRETQYFGPGTRLLVL.

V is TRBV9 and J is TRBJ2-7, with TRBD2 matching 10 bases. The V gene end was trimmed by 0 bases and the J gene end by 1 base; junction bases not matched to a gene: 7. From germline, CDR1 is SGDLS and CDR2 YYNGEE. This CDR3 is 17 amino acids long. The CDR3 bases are TGTGCCAGCAGCGTAGAAGCTAGCGGGAGTATTTCCTACGAGCAGTACTTC. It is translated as CASSVEASGSISYEQYF.

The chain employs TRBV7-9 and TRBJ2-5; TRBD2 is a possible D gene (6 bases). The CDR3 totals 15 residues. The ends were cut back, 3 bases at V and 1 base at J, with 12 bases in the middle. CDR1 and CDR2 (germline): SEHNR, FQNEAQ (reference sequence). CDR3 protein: CASSFRQGGQETQYF. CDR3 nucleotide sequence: TGTGCCAGCAGCTTTCGGCAGGGAGGCCAAGAGACCCAGTACTTC.